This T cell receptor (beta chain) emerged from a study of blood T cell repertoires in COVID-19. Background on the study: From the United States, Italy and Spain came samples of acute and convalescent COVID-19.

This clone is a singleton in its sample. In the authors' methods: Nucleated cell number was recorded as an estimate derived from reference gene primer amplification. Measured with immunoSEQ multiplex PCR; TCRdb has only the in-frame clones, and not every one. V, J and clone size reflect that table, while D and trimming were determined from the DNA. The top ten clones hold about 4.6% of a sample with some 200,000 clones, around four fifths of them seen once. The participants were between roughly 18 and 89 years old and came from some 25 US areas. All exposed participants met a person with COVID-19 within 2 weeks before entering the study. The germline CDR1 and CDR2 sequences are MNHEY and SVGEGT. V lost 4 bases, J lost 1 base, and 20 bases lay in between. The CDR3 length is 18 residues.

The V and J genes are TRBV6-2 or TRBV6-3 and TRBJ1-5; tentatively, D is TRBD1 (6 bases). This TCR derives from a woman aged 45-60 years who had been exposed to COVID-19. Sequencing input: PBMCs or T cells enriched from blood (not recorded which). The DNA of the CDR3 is TGTGCCAGCAGTTTAGGTAGGGGGATCCGTATGAGCAATCAGCCCCAGCATTTT. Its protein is CASSLGRGIRMSNQPQHF.